This T cell receptor (beta chain) was captured by sequencing in a study of T-cell memory formation after mild COVID-19 (dated by TCRdb to the early 2020s). Some background on the complete study: TCR sequence clusters from the two donors were largely donor specific. In a couple of donors, T-cell clones that expanded and contracted after mild COVID-19 were tracked by sequencing TCRalpha and TCRbeta repertoires over time. Two young, previously healthy adult volunteers made up the cohort, one male and one female. General conclusions and limits of the study: The study included only a couple of mild cases, and larger cohorts that include severe cases with pre-infection samples were judged to be necessary. Some responding clones were detected in pre-infection memory, suggesting pre-existing cross-reactive memory T cells joined the SARS-CoV-2 response. Contracting CD4+ clones were located mainly in the CM and EM memory subsets, whereas CD8+ clones were found to be enriched in EMRA. The second-wave clones that peaked on day 37 were not confirmed to be SARS-CoV-2 specific. Clones contracting from day 15 to 85 had balanced CD4/CD8 phenotypes, while a second wave expanding from day 15 to 37 was biased towards CD4+.

This clonotype has just a few counts. Its antigen target is currently unknown. It has no much larger one-base neighbor in the sample; base qualities were not kept. Ficoll-Paque density gradient centrifugation was used to isolate PBMCs. The reads were generated on an Illumina NovaSeq 6000. TCRalpha and TCRbeta cDNA libraries were built by 5'RACE with constant-segment primers, adding sample barcodes and unique molecular identifiers. Trizol reagent was used to extract RNA from every sample. Amplification of the libraries took two PCR steps, and the second step added a second sample barcode plus Illumina TruSeq adapters. Sequencing of the libraries was done on an Illumina NovaSeq, producing 2 x 150 bp paired-end reads. In the original analysis: Demultiplexing of reads and collapsing into UMI-guided consensus sequences were performed with migec v1.2.7. Using mixcr v2.1.11, the UMI consensuses were aligned to TRA and TRB V and J templates and assembled into clonotypes. Expanded or contracted clonotypes were those called significant by both edgeR and NoisET, with noise models trained on biological replicates. For edgeR calls, the cutoffs were a false discovery rate-adjusted p below 0.01 and a log2 fold-change threshold of 1. As an exploratory analysis of dynamics, PCA with hierarchical clustering was applied to max-normalized trajectories of the 1000 most abundant clonotypes. The CD4 or CD8 phenotype of responding clones was assigned using the separately sequenced CD4+ and CD8+ repertoires. TCRdb ran its own pipeline on the public reads, namely fastp trimming at Q25 and MiXCR clone calling, and kept in-frame beta chains. Every CDR3 protein is listed once, alongside the most common genes and DNA of its rows. TCRdb, rather than the study authors, made the V and J calls. For this sample the table gives hundreds of thousands of distinct CDR3 sequences, of which about 16% were detected only once. Roughly 20% of the sample is held by the ten biggest clonotypes.

Between the V and J ends, shortened by 1 base and 8 bases respectively, the junction contains 8 bases. The germline V gene supplies CDR1 SGHAT and CDR2 FQNNGV. The CDR3, from cysteine to phenylalanine, totals 12 residues. CDR3 DNA is the only sequence kept; it has 36 bases, read in frame from the first base. The chain links TRBV11-2 with TRBJ1-2; no D gene is confidently identified. The sample comprised PBMCs or a T cell subset sorted from them (not recorded which). The sequence came from a man between 18 and 29 years old who had mild COVID-19 (a few samples of this study predate the infection). The sample titles of this study are shuffled in the database, so cell type and time point are left out; the donor was told from shared clones. CDR3 reads: CASSLAGKGYTF. In nucleotide form, the sequence is TGTGCCAGCAGCTTAGCGGGCAAGGGCTACACCTTC.